Sequencing of this T cell receptor (beta chain) was carried out in a study of human T cells and chemical hapten exposure. Germline CDR1 reads MDHEN; CDR2 reads SYDVKM. The ends were cut back, 6 bases at V and 5 bases at J, with 20 bases in the middle. This CDR3 comprises 16 residues. The sample holds a few counts of this clonotype. Time point noted: patch test 2, 6 weeks after DPC sensitization. The treatment: therapeutic diphenylcyclopropenone sensitization with weekly scalp DPC. TCRdb re-called the RACE reads with MiXCR, one entry per CDR3 protein. The sample holds roughly 120,000 distinct CDR3 sequences; roughly a tenth are singletons and the top ten take 3.1%.

The receptor's source is a woman in her forties with alopecia areata. Some clones in this sample may be carry-over from other donors' samples. Sequencing used whole blood, obtained in connection with sensitization to the hapten diphenylcyclopropenone (DPC). The V gene is TRBV28, the J gene TRBJ1-5; TRBD1 might be the D (5 bases). DNA for the CDR3: TGTGCCAGCAGCTTACCCGGGACCCAAGGCTATCAGCCCCAGCATTTT. Translated: CASSLPGTQGYQPQHF.